Listed below are T cell receptor beta chains from one sample, sequenced in a study of T cells after yellow fever vaccination. Via MiXCR, TCRdb re-called the 5' RACE reads, giving one row per CDR3 protein. The table records approximately 340,000 distinct CDR3 sequences, about 8.7% of them present only once. Here the sequenced sample was PBMCs, taken on the day of the first yellow fever vaccination. The origin of the receptors is a man aged 18 to 30 who received the YFV17D yellow fever vaccine. Both conserved end residues are part of each CDR3. The D gene is left open where the match is weak. Expanded clones get a size class; other rows say once, few or many, or leave the size out.

V gene,J gene,clone size,D gene,CDR3 DNA,CDR3 protein
TRBV5-1,TRBJ2-3,few,TRBD2,TGCGCCAGCAGGTACTTAGCGGGGGCCACCACAGATACGCAGTATTTT,CASRYLAGATTDTQYF
TRBV5-1,TRBJ1-3,few,.,TGCGCCAGCAGCAAACAGGCAAGCGGCTCTGGAAACACCATATATTTT,CASSKQASGSGNTIYF
TRBV25-1,TRBJ2-1,few,.,TGTGCCAGCAGTGAAAGTGGGGCTGGGGGCAATGAGCAGTTCTTC,CASSESGAGGNEQFF
TRBV4-1,TRBJ2-2,.,.,TGCGCCAGCAGCCAAGCATTGGACACCGGGGAGCTGTTTTTT,CASSQALDTGELFF
TRBV20-1,TRBJ2-1,many,.,TGCAGTGCTAGAGGGGACCAGGGGGGAGATGAGCAGTTCTTC,CSARGDQGGDEQFF
TRBV28,TRBJ1-2,.,TRBD1,TGTGCCAGCAGTTTTTCTCCGGGACAGGGACACTATGGCTACACCTTC,CASSFSPGQGHYGYTF
TRBV12-3/TRBV12-4,TRBJ1-1,.,.,TGTGCCAGCAGTTTAGCGCAGACTGAAGCTTTCTTT,CASSLAQTEAFF
TRBV6-2/TRBV6-3,TRBJ1-5,.,.,TGTGCCAGCAGGCTGACGTGGGGGCACTATCAGCCCCAGCATTTT,CASRLTWGHYQPQHF
TRBV25-1,TRBJ2-3,.,TRBD2,TGTGCCAGCAGTTCACTAAGGACTAGCGGGGGGGATACGCAGTATTTT,CASSSLRTSGGDTQYF
TRBV11-1,TRBJ2-3,.,TRBD2,TGTGCCAGCAGCCCAGGACCTCGGCGGGGGGCTTGGAGCTCAGGAGCAGATACGCAGTATTTT,CASSPGPRRGAWSSGADTQYF
TRBV7-2,TRBJ2-5,.,TRBD2,TGTGCCAGCAGCCCGACTAGCGGGCGGCAAGAGACCCAGTACTTC,CASSPTSGRQETQYF